Sequencing of this T cell receptor (beta chain) was carried out in a study of shared clonotypes between healthy human individuals. Notes on the study in general: Generation probabilities of non-shared clonotypes were lower (relative to those shared by all four donors). Larger estimated richness was generally recorded for naive subsets relative to memory subsets.

Template for every sorted-subset replicate PCR totaled about 200 ng DNA, roughly 30,000 T cell genomes. TCRdb keeps only in-frame clones here, not all; method: immunoSEQ multiplex PCR. The sample lists 2 million to 2.5 million clones, approximately 96% occurring once. Germline V gene data show CDR1 as SGHAT and CDR2 as FQNNGV. Trimming left V 2 bases short and J 1 base short, with 8 bases between. The CDR3 sequence is 15 residues long. The CD4+ fraction was divided into a CD45RA+ naive subset and a CD45RA-negative memory subset. Turning to this clone: Its antigen is still unknown.

This receptor was identified in a man between 18 and 35 years old in good health. Sequencing was done on a sample of naive CD4+ T cells sorted from blood. Subset in this sample: CD45RA+ positively selected. The chain has TRBV11-2 and TRBJ2-2; unclear D gene. DNA for the CDR3: TGTGCCAGCAGCTTAATCTGGGTGAACACCGGGGAGCTGTTTTTT. Translating gives CASSLIWVNTGELFF.